A selection of T cell receptor beta chains follows, all from one sample in a study of T cell changes during pregnancy in multiple sclerosis. Using immunoSEQ multiplex PCR, the repertoire was profiled, and TCRdb retains in-frame clones only, with some absent. The data contain around 80,000 clones, about 91% of them singletons. The source was peripheral blood, collected before pregnancy. The source is a female donor with multiple sclerosis, enrolled in a pregnancy study. Both conserved end residues are part of each CDR3. Each record gives: clone size, V gene, J gene, CDR3 protein. Clone size is stated in some rows and not others, as once, few, many or a class when expanded.

size: NA
V: TRBV28
J: TRBJ1-5
CDR3: CASKRGRNSNQPQHF

size: NA
V: TRBV2
J: TRBJ1-1
CDR3: CASTLTGTGLAFF

size: NA
V: TRBV2
J: TRBJ2-3
CDR3: CASLGRGAQYF

size: once
V: TRBV29-1
J: TRBJ1-2
CDR3: CSGDRGTDGYTF

size: NA
V: TRBV5-1
J: TRBJ2-7
CDR3: CASSRGQGSYEQYF

size: NA
V: TRBV19
J: TRBJ2-1
CDR3: CASSLPAPRNSYNEQFF

size: NA
V: TRBV27
J: TRBJ2-3
CDR3: CASSFGGTSTDTQYF

size: NA
V: TRBV4-1
J: TRBJ2-7
CDR3: CASSQGYERGTYEQYF

size: NA
V: TRBV28
J: TRBJ1-3
CDR3: CASSLGTGRNTIYF

size: NA
V: TRBV7-9
J: TRBJ1-1
CDR3: CASTETGVTEAFF

size: once
V: TRBV6-5
J: TRBJ2-5
CDR3: CASRDRGQETQYF

size: NA
V: TRBV27
J: TRBJ2-3
CDR3: CASSSLGERTDTQYF

size: NA
V: TRBV5-5
J: TRBJ2-7
CDR3: CASSSPGLSYEQYF

size: NA
V: TRBV15
J: TRBJ1-3
CDR3: CATSRKPQGAGNTIYF

size: NA
V: TRBV19
J: TRBJ2-7
CDR3: CASSATSGRLEQYF

size: NA
V: TRBV6-1
J: TRBJ2-3
CDR3: CASSEGRVEADTQYF

size: NA
V: TRBV28
J: TRBJ1-2
CDR3: CASTVTGGGGYTF

size: NA
V: TRBV13
J: TRBJ2-3
CDR3: CASSLAGQNTMGDTQYF

size: once
V: TRBV5-4
J: TRBJ1-1
CDR3: CASSREGSHTEAFF

size: NA
V: TRBV6-9
J: TRBJ2-1
CDR3: CASSSTPGLAGNEQFF

size: NA
V: TRBV7-9
J: TRBJ1-1
CDR3: CASSSRVPGTEAFF

size: NA
V: TRBV14
J: TRBJ2-7
CDR3: CASSLSPSYEQYF

size: NA
V: TRBV28
J: TRBJ1-2
CDR3: CASSRQGPPDGYTF

size: NA
V: TRBV7-2
J: TRBJ2-7
CDR3: CASSIEGASTYEQYF